This T cell receptor beta chain is from a study of CD8 T cells in ankylosing spondylitis. Germline CDR1 and CDR2: MNHNS and SASEGT. The CDR3 is 18 residues long. Trimming left V 6 bases short and J 5 bases short, with 29 bases between. As for this clonotype: Its antigen remains unidentified.

Regarding the study as a whole: Among TCR beta sequences, a motif of several highly homologous variants appeared characteristic of ankylosing spondylitis blood. Reactive arthritis synovial fluid and blood were previously reported to contain some motif variants. Reportedly, significant enrichment of disease-linked clones occurred in matched ankylosing spondylitis synovial fluid.

In making TCR beta libraries, quantitative 5'-RACE with molecular barcodes was used. TCRdb reanalysed the 5' RACE reads using MiXCR and keeps one entry per CDR3 protein. Among 250,000 to 350,000 distinct CDR3 sequences listed, less than 25% were seen once. The TCR originated in a female donor with ankylosing spondylitis or in good health (not recorded which). The sample taken for sequencing was blood, either unsorted or a sorted T cell fraction (not recorded which). The chain carries TRBV6-1 and TRBJ2-7; possibly TRBD2 for D (7 bases). CDR3 sequence reads: CASSKPRSEGGLFDEQYF. The CDR3 DNA reads as TGTGCCAGCAGCAAACCCCGATCGGAGGGGGGGCTGTTTGACGAGCAGTACTTC.